This is a list of T cell receptor beta chains from one sample in a study of cytomegalovirus exposure and HLA in healthy donors. The repertoire was sequenced with immunoSEQ multiplex PCR; TCRdb's copy has only in-frame clones and lacks some. The sample carries 120,000 or so clones, 81% recorded once. The sample consisted of PBMCs. The receptors stem from a man younger than 30 in good health and CMV-seropositive. Both conserved end residues are part of each CDR3. D genes are given only for firm matches.

V	D	J	CDR3
TRBV7-2	TRBD2	TRBJ2-3	CASSPRDYDTDTQYF
TRBV6-1	TRBD2	TRBJ2-1	CASGLAGVSNEQFF
TRBV7-9	-	TRBJ1-6	CSSSLAMPGVNSPLHF
TRBV5-1	-	TRBJ2-7	CASSLEGPYEQYF
TRBV7-2	-	TRBJ2-7	CASSRISSREQYF
TRBV30	-	TRBJ1-2	CAWRAGAFGYTF
TRBV4-3	-	TRBJ2-2	CASSQRGGLTGELFF
TRBV5-6	TRBD1	TRBJ2-2	CASSLGQWGQVNTGELFF
TRBV2	TRBD1	TRBJ2-1	CASSRTGGNEQFF
TRBV7-6	TRBD2	TRBJ2-1	CASSLSGGRNEQFF
TRBV7-2	-	TRBJ1-5	CASSLQNQPQHF
TRBV6-5	-	TRBJ1-2	CASSYGGTHGYTF
TRBV27	-	TRBJ2-7	CASSLGRAYEQYF
TRBV5-1	-	TRBJ2-7	CASSLAGSAYEQYF
TRBV15	-	TRBJ2-5	CATSRGLETQYF
TRBV6-5	TRBD1	TRBJ1-5	CASRSSTGPYQPQHF
TRBV5-1	TRBD2	TRBJ2-5	CASSPEGLAGEETQYF
TRBV7-2	-	TRBJ1-4	CASSLAAVSEKLFF
TRBV2	TRBD2	TRBJ2-7	CASSLAETRRYEQYF
TRBV30	-	TRBJ1-5	CAWSGPFNDQPQHF
TRBV10-1	-	TRBJ1-1	CASSAGSAVNTEAFF
TRBV11-2	-	TRBJ1-4	CASSLGAEKLFF
TRBV7-9	-	TRBJ1-2	CASSRHDRTFGGYTF
TRBV4-1	TRBD1	-	CASSPPTGTGEGYEQYF
TRBV27	-	TRBJ1-3	CASRARGFGNTIYF
TRBV6-5	TRBD1	TRBJ2-7	CASRLDRDSYEQYF
TRBV30	-	TRBJ2-3	CAWSVLLAVGDTQYF
TRBV11-2	-	TRBJ2-5	CASSLTSFVTQYF
TRBV11-3	TRBD2	TRBJ2-1	CASSLGAGDEQFF
TRBV7-9	-	TRBJ1-1	CASSFRDSNTEAFF
TRBV5-1	TRBD1	TRBJ2-7	CASSLDRQGNEQYF
TRBV7-9	TRBD1	TRBJ2-5	CSSSLVGGRASGTQYF
TRBV7-9	-	TRBJ1-6	CASSLQSDGLYNSPLHF
TRBV9	TRBD2	TRBJ2-1	CASSVGLAGFDEQFF
TRBV5-1	TRBD2	TRBJ2-3	CASSPNLRAGVQDTQYF
TRBV5-8	TRBD2	TRBJ2-3	CASSFHLSGGADTQYF
TRBV4-3	-	TRBJ2-7	CASSQDPTDLYEQYF
TRBV15	TRBD2	TRBJ2-7	CATSRDVSGIKEQYF
TRBV25-1	-	TRBJ1-6	CASRESGYNSPLHF
TRBV19	-	TRBJ1-2	CASSGGVGPYGYTF
TRBV5-1	TRBD1	TRBJ2-7	CASSLGGQGSLAYEQYF
TRBV7-2	TRBD1	TRBJ2-7	CASSLSGTAAREQYF
TRBV7-6	-	TRBJ2-2	CASSLLDLPHGELFF
TRBV5-5	-	TRBJ1-2	CASSGQTYREGYTF